This entry lists 10 T cell receptor beta chains sequenced from one sample in a study of OX40 agonist ivuxolimab in advanced cancers. Measured with immunoSEQ multiplex PCR; TCRdb has only the in-frame clones, and not every one. Altogether 65,000 to 95,000 clones are present, roughly 90% being singletons, with the ten largest covering 2% to 2.5%. Sequences were derived from CD4+ or CD8+ T cells sorted from blood, sampled in a trial of the OX40 agonist ivuxolimab. The receptors stem from an adult with an advanced solid tumor such as melanoma, head and neck, liver or kidney cancer.

This sequence joins TRBV11-2 and TRBJ2-5; 9 bases are shared with TRBD2. Germline trimming cut 0 bases from V and 5 bases from J; bases unmatched to any gene: 10. The CDR3 consists of 17 residues. Germline assignment: CDR1 SGHAT and CDR2 FQNNGV. For the CDR3, the DNA is TGTGCCAGCAGCTTAGATCGGGCTAGCGGGATCGGGGAGACCCAGTACTTC. Translating it yields CASSLDRASGIGETQYF.

The chain is built from TRBV30 and TRBJ1-5; TRBD1 matches 9 bases. Germline assignment: CDR1 GTSNPN and CDR2 SVGIG (reference sequence). Unmatched junction bases numbered 7, after V lost 4 bases and J lost 6 bases. This CDR3 spans 14 amino acids. CDR3 sequence: CAWNTGGVGQPQHF. CDR3 in DNA: TGTGCCTGGAATACAGGGGGCGTGGGTCAGCCCCAGCATTTT.

The V gene is TRBV5-1, the J gene TRBJ2-3; 12 bases agree with TRBD2. The V gene end was trimmed by 0 bases and the J gene end by 3 bases; junction bases not matched to a gene: 14. Germline assignment: CDR1 SGHRS and CDR2 YFSETQ. The CDR3 is made up of 20 amino acids. The chain's CDR3 is CASSLAGTLSLAGGTDTQYF. CDR3 nucleotides: TGCGCCAGCAGCTTGGCCGGGACACTCTCACTAGCGGGAGGTACAGATACGCAGTATTTT.

The rearrangement uses TRBV11-2 and TRBJ2-4, with 10 nucleotides matching TRBD1. Losses at the gene ends were 5 bases for V and 0 bases for J; bases not matched to a gene: 10. Germline V gene sequence: CDR1 SGHAT, CDR2 FQNNGV. This CDR3 has 18 amino acids. As DNA, the CDR3 is TGTGCCAGCAGCGTAAACCGGGACAGGGGCCTAGCCAAAAACATTCAGTACTTC. It specifies CASSVNRDRGLAKNIQYF. Full variable domain (outside the CDR3, taken from reference TRBV11-2 and TRBJ2-4): EAGVAQSPRYKIIEKRQSVAFWCNPISGHATLYWYQQILGQGPKLLIQFQNNGVVDDSQLPKDRFSAERLKGVDSTLKIQPAKLEDSAVYLCASSVNRDRGLAKNIQYFGAGTRLSVL.

The chain combines TRBV2 with TRBJ1-4, with D possibly being TRBD1 (6 bases). Per the germline V gene, CDR1 is SNHLY and CDR2 is FYNNEI. The ends were cut back, 9 bases at V and 5 bases at J, with 16 bases in the middle. The length of the CDR3 is 14 residues. The CDR3 here is CASKTGGQNEKLFF. For the CDR3, the DNA is TGTGCCAGTAAAACTGGGGGGCAGAATGAAAAACTGTTTTTT.

The rearrangement links TRBV30 to TRBJ1-3; D gene uncertain. The V end lost 2 bases, the J end lost 3 bases, and 8 bases lay between the germline ends. CDR1 GTSNPN and CDR2 SVGIG come from the germline V gene (reference sequence). This CDR3 has 13 residues. The DNA for the CDR3 is TGTGCCTGGAGTCTCGGGAATGGAAACACCATATATTTT. This translates into CAWSLGNGNTIYF.

This clone was recorded a few times. The rearrangement joins TRBV6-5 to TRBJ2-1; 11 bases are shared with TRBD1. The CDR3 contains 15 residues. J gave up 1 base and V 5 bases, and 1 base lay outside the gene matches. Germline V gene lookup returns CDR1 MNHEY and CDR2 SVGAGI. CDR3 DNA sequence: TGTGCCAGCAGTCGGGACAGGGGGTCCTACAATGAGCAGTTCTTC. Amino acids: CASSRDRGSYNEQFF.

The rearrangement uses TRBV28 and TRBJ1-5; D not resolved. The CDR3 consists of 14 residues. Trimming removed 5 bases at V and 5 bases at J, with 13 bases between. Germline V gene data show CDR1 as MDHEN and CDR2 as SYDVKM. The CDR3 nucleotides read TGTGCCAGCAGTCGATCCACCAACTATCAGCCCCAGCATTTT. This codes for CASSRSTNYQPQHF.

V gene TRBV10-3 combines with J gene TRBJ2-1, with a weak D call TRBD2 (5 bases). Germline V gene data show CDR1 as ENHRY and CDR2 as SYGVKD. V gave up 2 bases and J gave up 11 bases, with 13 bases separating them. This CDR3 comprises 13 residues. The CDR3 sequence is CAISEPEATKQFF. The CDR3 DNA follows: TGTGCCATCAGTGAGCCGGAAGCGACTAAGCAGTTCTTC.

The chain uses TRBV29-1 and TRBJ1-4; 7 bases line up with TRBD1. Germline V gene data show CDR1 as SQVTM and CDR2 as ANQGSEA. V trimming: 7 bases; J trimming: 3 bases; junction bases outside the gene matches: 5. The CDR3 consists of 13 residues. The CDR3 here is CSAGGSANEKLFF. In DNA form, the CDR3 reads TGCAGCGCAGGGGGATCGGCTAATGAAAAACTGTTTTTT.